The subject of this entry is one TCR beta chain. These data are taken from a study of blood T cell repertoires in COVID-19. In the study overall: Sites across the United States, Italy and Spain contributed samples from acute and convalescent COVID-19. T cells, B-cell-depleted T cells, or PBMCs supplied cDNA or gDNA.

In germline, CDR1 is MDHEN, CDR2 SYDVKM. The length of the CDR3 is 16 residues. V gave up 10 bases and J gave up 1 base, with 23 bases separating them. Original analysis: Quantification of nucleated cells was approximated via reference gene primer amplification. Method: immunoSEQ multiplex PCR; TCRdb's copy keeps in-frame clones and lacks some. V and J calls and clone size follow that table, whereas D and trimming were derived from the DNA. The sample carries roughly 59,000 clones, roughly 81% recorded once. The chain uses TRBV28 and TRBJ2-7, with D maybe TRBD2 (6 bases). This TCR derives from a man older than 75 with acute or convalescent COVID-19. The sequenced sample was peripheral blood. CDR3 coding DNA: TGTGCCATCGCTGACCTGACTAGTCAGAGTTCCTACGAGCAGTACTTC. Translating gives CAIADLTSQSSYEQYF.